The rows below give T cell receptor beta chains drawn from one sample of a study of vaccination and CD4 T cells after COVID-19. The antigens of these receptors remain unknown. Via MiXCR, TCRdb re-called the PCR reads, giving one row per CDR3 protein. The sample carries about 20,000 distinct CDR3 sequences, around 50% recorded once. The sample was CD4+ T cells from blood, cultured in vitro. The receptors derive from a human donor who had recovered from COVID-19. CDR3s include the opening cysteine and the closing phenylalanine or tryptophan. The order of the fields is V gene, D gene, J gene, clone size, CDR3 protein, CDR3 DNA. A D gene is named only where the DNA matches it firmly. Clone size, where shown, is once, few, many, or a class for clones that have expanded.

V: TRBV30; D: -; J: TRBJ2-2; size: -; CDR3: CAWAAGQNTGELFF; DNA: TGTGCCTGGGCGGCGGGGCAGAACACCGGGGAGCTGTTTTTT
V: TRBV7-9; D: TRBD1; J: TRBJ1-1; size: few; CDR3: CASSFSGQGPTEAFF; DNA: TGTGCCAGCAGCTTTTCTGGACAGGGTCCGACTGAAGCTTTCTTT
V: TRBV12-3/TRBV12-4; D: TRBD1; J: TRBJ1-2; size: -; CDR3: CASSAPTGGLYGYTF; DNA: TGTGCCAGCAGTGCGCCGACAGGGGGGCTCTATGGCTACACCTTC
V: TRBV7-3; D: -; J: TRBJ2-1; size: -; CDR3: CASSLLASNEQFF; DNA: TGTGCCAGCAGCTTACTAGCCTCCAATGAGCAGTTCTTC
V: TRBV20-1; D: -; J: TRBJ1-6; size: -; CDR3: CSATTTNSPLHF; DNA: TGCAGTGCTACCACAACCAATTCACCCCTCCACTTT
V: TRBV10-3; D: -; J: TRBJ1-6; size: -; CDR3: CAISDGVEPLHF; DNA: TGTGCCATCAGTGACGGGGTTGAACCCCTCCACTTT
V: TRBV20-1; D: -; J: TRBJ2-2; size: -; CDR3: CSARDRRVGELFF; DNA: TGCAGTGCTAGAGATCGTCGGGTAGGGGAGCTGTTTTTT
V: TRBV11-2; D: TRBD1; J: TRBJ2-2; size: -; CDR3: CASSVGQGLTGELFF; DNA: TGTGCCAGCAGCGTAGGACAGGGTTTGACCGGGGAGCTGTTTTTT
V: TRBV10-3; D: -; J: TRBJ2-2; size: -; CDR3: CAISEVAAGELFF; DNA: TGTGCCATCAGTGAGGTAGCTGCCGGGGAGCTGTTTTTT
V: TRBV20-1; D: TRBD2; J: TRBJ2-4; size: -; CDR3: CSAEPGRVVKNIQYF; DNA: TGCAGTGCTGAACCCGGGAGGGTGGTCAAAAACATTCAGTACTTC
V: TRBV5-6; D: TRBD1; J: TRBJ1-2; size: -; CDR3: CASRKQGIYGYTF; DNA: TGTGCCAGCAGGAAACAGGGGATCTATGGCTACACCTTC
V: TRBV6-1; D: -; J: TRBJ1-5; size: -; CDR3: CASSEEGGGNQPQHF; DNA: TGTGCCAGCAGTGAAGAGGGGGGGGGTAATCAGCCCCAGCATTTT
V: TRBV30; D: TRBD1; J: TRBJ1-2; size: once; CDR3: CASGQPIGGGYTF; DNA: TGTGCCTCGGGACAGCCCATTGGGGGTGGCTACACCTTC
V: TRBV6-1; D: -; J: TRBJ1-2; size: -; CDR3: CASSQSGPYGYTF; DNA: TGTGCCAGCAGTCAATCGGGACCCTATGGCTACACCTTC
V: TRBV20-1; D: TRBD1; J: TRBJ2-1; size: -; CDR3: CSARSRDRVYNEQFF; DNA: TGCAGTGCTAGAAGCCGGGACAGGGTATACAATGAGCAGTTCTTC
V: TRBV7-6; D: TRBD1; J: TRBJ1-1; size: few; CDR3: CASSPRDRAEAFF; DNA: TGTGCCAGCAGCCCTAGGGACAGAGCTGAAGCTTTCTTT
V: TRBV7-2; D: -; J: TRBJ1-6; size: -; CDR3: CASSLAQAGNSPLHF; DNA: TGTGCCAGCAGCTTAGCACAGGCCGGTAATTCACCCCTCCACTTT
V: TRBV27; D: -; J: TRBJ1-2; size: few; CDR3: CASSLGTDYGYTF; DNA: TGTGCCAGCAGCTTAGGGACGGACTATGGCTACACCTTC
V: TRBV11-2; D: TRBD1; J: TRBJ2-7; size: -; CDR3: CASTKSGGQGAYEQYF; DNA: TGTGCCAGCACCAAATCGGGGGGACAGGGGGCTTACGAGCAGTACTTC
V: TRBV19; D: TRBD1; J: TRBJ2-7; size: once; CDR3: CASSIGPPERGLQEQYF; DNA: TGTGCCAGTAGTATAGGCCCCCCTGAGAGGGGGCTGCAAGAGCAGTACTTC
V: TRBV28; D: TRBD1; J: TRBJ2-1; size: -; CDR3: CASSLWHPGQGGNEQFF; DNA: TGTGCCAGCAGTTTATGGCATCCGGGACAGGGGGGTAATGAGCAGTTCTTC
V: TRBV6-5; D: TRBD2; J: TRBJ2-5; size: -; CDR3: CASSYSLAVGETQYF; DNA: TGTGCCAGCAGTTACTCACTAGCGGTTGGGGAGACCCAGTACTTC
V: TRBV2; D: -; J: TRBJ2-1; size: -; CDR3: CASNLVDEQFF; DNA: TGTGCCAGCAATCTTGTAGATGAGCAGTTCTTC
V: TRBV7-2; D: -; J: TRBJ2-2; size: -; CDR3: CASSPRGSNTGELFF; DNA: TGTGCCAGCAGCCCCCGCGGATCGAACACCGGGGAGCTGTTTTTT
V: TRBV6-1; D: -; J: TRBJ1-2; size: -; CDR3: CASTARRVDGYTF; DNA: TGTGCCAGCACCGCCAGGAGGGTGGATGGCTACACCTTC
V: TRBV20-1; D: TRBD2; J: TRBJ2-3; size: few; CDR3: CSAGRLAGGQDTQYF; DNA: TGCAGTGCTGGTCGACTAGCGGGGGGGCAAGATACGCAGTATTTT
V: TRBV7-2; D: -; J: TRBJ1-5; size: -; CDR3: CASSLAPFGTGGNQPQHF; DNA: TGTGCCAGCAGCTTAGCACCCTTCGGGACCGGCGGCAATCAGCCCCAGCATTTT
V: TRBV19; D: -; J: TRBJ2-5; size: -; CDR3: CASSTRYQETQYF; DNA: TGTGCCAGTAGTACCCGGTACCAAGAGACCCAGTACTTC
V: TRBV18; D: -; J: TRBJ2-7; size: -; CDR3: CASSPNTGTEQYF; DNA: TGTGCCAGCTCTCCGAATACAGGGACCGAGCAGTACTTC
V: TRBV27; D: -; J: TRBJ1-1; size: -; CDR3: CASSLKGNTEAFF; DNA: TGTGCCAGCAGTTTAAAGGGGAACACTGAAGCTTTCTTT
V: TRBV20-1; D: -; J: TRBJ2-7; size: -; CDR3: CSAWAGLYEQYF; DNA: TGCAGTGCATGGGCCGGACTCTACGAGCAGTACTTC
V: TRBV7-3; D: -; J: TRBJ1-1; size: few; CDR3: CASSSSGGTEAFF; DNA: TGTGCCAGCAGCTCTTCGGGTGGCACTGAAGCTTTCTTT
V: TRBV20-1; D: -; J: TRBJ1-2; size: -; CDR3: CSARQGSISGGYTF; DNA: TGCAGTGCTAGGCAGGGTTCCATTTCGGGTGGCTACACCTTC
V: TRBV7-6; D: -; J: TRBJ1-2; size: -; CDR3: CASSPSIGVGYTF; DNA: TGTGCCAGCAGTCCCAGTATTGGGGTAGGCTACACCTTC
V: TRBV10-3; D: TRBD1; J: TRBJ2-3; size: -; CDR3: CAITSDRDADTQYF; DNA: TGTGCCATCACCTCCGACAGGGACGCAGATACGCAGTATTTT
V: TRBV27; D: -; J: TRBJ1-5; size: -; CDR3: CASSRMTGGDSNQPQHF; DNA: TGTGCCAGCAGCCGTATGACTGGGGGGGATAGCAATCAGCCCCAGCATTTT
V: TRBV15; D: TRBD1; J: TRBJ2-7; size: -; CDR3: CATSTGSIRQGREQYF; DNA: TGTGCCACCAGCACCGGTTCCATACGACAGGGGAGGGAGCAGTACTTC
V: TRBV20-1; D: TRBD2; J: TRBJ2-7; size: -; CDR3: CSTPGLLYEQYF; DNA: TGCAGTACCCCGGGACTATTATACGAGCAGTACTTC
V: TRBV27; D: -; J: TRBJ1-3; size: -; CDR3: CASSLGLGNTIYF; DNA: TGTGCCAGCAGTCTCGGGCTTGGAAACACCATATATTTT
V: TRBV19; D: -; J: TRBJ2-7; size: -; CDR3: CASSSGYEQYF; DNA: TGTGCCAGTAGTAGCGGTTACGAGCAGTACTTC
V: TRBV12-3/TRBV12-4; D: TRBD1; J: TRBJ1-1; size: -; CDR3: CASSTTGAVTEAFF; DNA: TGTGCCAGCAGTACCACAGGGGCCGTCACTGAAGCTTTCTTT